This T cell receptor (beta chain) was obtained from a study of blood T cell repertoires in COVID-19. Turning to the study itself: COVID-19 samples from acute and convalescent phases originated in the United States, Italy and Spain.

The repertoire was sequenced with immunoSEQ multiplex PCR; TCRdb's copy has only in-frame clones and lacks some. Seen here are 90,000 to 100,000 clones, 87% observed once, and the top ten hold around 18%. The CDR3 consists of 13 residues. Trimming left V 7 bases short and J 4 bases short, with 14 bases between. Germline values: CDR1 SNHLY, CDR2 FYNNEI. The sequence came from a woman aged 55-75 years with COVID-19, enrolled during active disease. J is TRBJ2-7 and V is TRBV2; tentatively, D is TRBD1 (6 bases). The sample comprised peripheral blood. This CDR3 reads CASNPTGEYEQYF. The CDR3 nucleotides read TGTGCCAGCAACCCGACAGGTGAATACGAGCAGTACTTC.